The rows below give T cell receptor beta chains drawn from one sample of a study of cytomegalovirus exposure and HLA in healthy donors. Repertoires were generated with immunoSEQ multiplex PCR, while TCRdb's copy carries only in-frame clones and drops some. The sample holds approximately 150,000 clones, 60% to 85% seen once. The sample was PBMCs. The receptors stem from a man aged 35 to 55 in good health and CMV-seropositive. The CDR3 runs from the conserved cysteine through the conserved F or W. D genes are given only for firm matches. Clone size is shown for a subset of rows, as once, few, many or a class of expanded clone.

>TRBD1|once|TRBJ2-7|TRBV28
TGTGTCAGCAGTCCCTCCCTCAGGGGGCTTCGCGAGCAGTACTTC
CVSSPSLRGLREQYF
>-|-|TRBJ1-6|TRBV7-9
TGTGCCAGCAGCTTAGGACAGACCACTTCACCCCTCCACTTT
CASSLGQTTSPLHF
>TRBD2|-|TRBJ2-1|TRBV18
TGTGCCAGCTCACGGCTAGCGGGAGCAGATGAGCAGTTCTTC
CASSRLAGADEQFF
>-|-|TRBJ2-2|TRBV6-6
TGTGCCAGCAGACCGACAGGCCCCGGGGAGCTGTTTTTT
CASRPTGPGELFF
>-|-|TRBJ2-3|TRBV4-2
TGTGCCAGCAGCCAAGATCTAGTAAGGGATACGCAGTATTTT
CASSQDLVRDTQYF
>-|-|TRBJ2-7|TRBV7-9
TGTGCCAGCAGCTTACCGGGGACCTACGAGCAGTACTTC
CASSLPGTYEQYF
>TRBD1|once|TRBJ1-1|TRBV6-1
TGTGCCAGCAGTGCGGACAGGGGCGCTGAAGCTTTCTTT
CASSADRGAEAFF
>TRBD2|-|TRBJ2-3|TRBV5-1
TGCGCCAGCAGCTTTGAAATGAGGGGAGGGAGTCCCACAGATACGCAGTATTTT
CASSFEMRGGSPTDTQYF
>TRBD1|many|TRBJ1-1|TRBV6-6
TGTGCCAGCACCCCGACAGGGGGTGACACTGAAGCTTTCTTT
CASTPTGGDTEAFF
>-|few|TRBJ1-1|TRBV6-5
TGTGCCAGCAGTCCCCGGGCGGGAGTGAGTGAAGCTTTCTTT
CASSPRAGVSEAFF
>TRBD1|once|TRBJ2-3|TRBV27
TGTGCCAGCAGTTTAGGGACAGGGGGGCCAGATACGCAGTATTTT
CASSLGTGGPDTQYF
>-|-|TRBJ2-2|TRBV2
TGTGCCAGCAGCCAGGAGGGGTCTGGGAACACCGGGGAGCTGTTTTTT
CASSQEGSGNTGELFF
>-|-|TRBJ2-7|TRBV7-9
TGTTCCAGCAGCTTGACGGGTGACCACCGATTAACCTACGAGCAGTACTTC
CSSSLTGDHRLTYEQYF
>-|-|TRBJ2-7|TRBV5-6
TGTGCCAGCAGCTCAAATCTTAAGGGGGTCTACGAGCAGTACTTC
CASSSNLKGVYEQYF
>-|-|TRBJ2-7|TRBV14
TGTGCCAGCAGCCAAGCCGACGACAGCCCCTACGAGCAGTACTTC
CASSQADDSPYEQYF
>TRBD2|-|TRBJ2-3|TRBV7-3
TGTGCCAGCAGTCCTAGCGGGACCTACGGGGTAACGCAGTATTTT
CASSPSGTYGVTQYF
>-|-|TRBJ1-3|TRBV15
TGTGCCACCAGCAGAGCGCGGACTGGAAACACCATATATTTT
CATSRARTGNTIYF
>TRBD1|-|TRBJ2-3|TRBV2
TGTGCCAGCAGTGGGGGTACAGGGGTCACAGATACGCAGTATTTT
CASSGGTGVTDTQYF
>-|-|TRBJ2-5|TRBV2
TGTGCCAGCAATTTAGGAGAAGAGACCCAGTACTTC
CASNLGEETQYF
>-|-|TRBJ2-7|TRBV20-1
TGCAGTGCGTCTGGTACAGACGAGCAGTACTTC
CSASGTDEQYF
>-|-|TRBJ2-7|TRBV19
TGTGCCAGTACCGCCGGACAGGGAGGGTCCTATGAGCAGTACTTC
CASTAGQGGSYEQYF
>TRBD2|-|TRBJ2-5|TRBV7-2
TGTGCCAGCAGCTTAGACGGGGAGGGACTAGCGATTCAAGAGACCCAGTACTTC
CASSLDGEGLAIQETQYF
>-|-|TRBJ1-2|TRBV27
TGTGCCAGCAGTTTGAGAGCGAAGGAGCCCCGCTACTCCTATGGCTACACCTTC
CASSLRAKEPRYSYGYTF
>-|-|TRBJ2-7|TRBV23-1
TGCGCCAGCAGTCAAAACAGGTGGGTTTACGAGCAGTACTTC
CASSQNRWVYEQYF
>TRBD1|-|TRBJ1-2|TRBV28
TGTGCCAGCTCAAGCAGACAGGGGACGAGGCGCTACACCTTC
CASSSRQGTRRYTF
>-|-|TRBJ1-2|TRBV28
TGTGCCAGCAGTTTAGGTCCAGGGAATGGCTACACCTTC
CASSLGPGNGYTF
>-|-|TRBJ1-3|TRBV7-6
TGTGCCAGCAGCCCGCGGTATTCTGGAAACACCATATATTTT
CASSPRYSGNTIYF
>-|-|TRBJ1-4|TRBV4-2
TGTGCCAGCAGCCAAGACTCATGGCAGATTGAAAAACTGTTTTTT
CASSQDSWQIEKLFF
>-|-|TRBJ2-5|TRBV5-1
TGCGCCAGCAGCTTGTTAGCTTTAGAGACCCAGTACTTC
CASSLLALETQYF
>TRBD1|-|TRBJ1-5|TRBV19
TGTGCCAGTACCTCCAACAGGGGGGGCAATCAGCCCCAGCATTTT
CASTSNRGGNQPQHF
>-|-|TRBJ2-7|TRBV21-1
TGTGCCAGCAGCGGACTACGACAGGACCATACGGGACTAGAAATTTACGAGCAGTACTTC
CASSGLRQDHTGLEIYEQYF
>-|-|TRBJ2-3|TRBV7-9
TGTGCCAGCAGCTTATCCCCAGCAGGGCACACAGATACGCAGTATTTT
CASSLSPAGHTDTQYF
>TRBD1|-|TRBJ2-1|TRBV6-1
TGTGCCAGCAGTGAAAGGACAGGGGAACGGGAGCAGTTCTTC
CASSERTGEREQFF
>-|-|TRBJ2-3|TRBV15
TGTGCCACCAGCAGAGAAACAGACAGAGGCACAGATACGCAGTATTTT
CATSRETDRGTDTQYF
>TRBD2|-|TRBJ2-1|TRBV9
TGTGCCAGCAGCGTAAACCAGCGGGGTGAGCAGTTCTTC
CASSVNQRGEQFF
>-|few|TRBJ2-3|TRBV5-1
TGCGCCACTCAAGGCGGGACCTACAGCACAGATACGCAGTATTTT
CATQGGTYSTDTQYF
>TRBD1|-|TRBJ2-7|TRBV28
TGTGCCAGCAGTTTAATTGACAGGGGTATCGACGAGCAGTACTTC
CASSLIDRGIDEQYF
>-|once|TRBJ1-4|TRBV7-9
TGTGCCAGCAGCTTCAATCAGGGTGCAAAACTGTTTTTT
CASSFNQGAKLFF
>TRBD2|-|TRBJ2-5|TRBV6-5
TGTGCCAGCAGGGGCGGGAGACAAGAGACCCAGTACTTC
CASRGGRQETQYF
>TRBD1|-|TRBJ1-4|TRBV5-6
TGTGCCAGCAGCTTTGACAGGGGGACGGGAAAACTGTTTTTT
CASSFDRGTGKLFF
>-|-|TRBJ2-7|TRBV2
TGTGCCAGCGGGGCGGAATACGAGCAGTACTTC
CASGAEYEQYF
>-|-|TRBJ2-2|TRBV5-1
TGCGCCAGCTCGGAGGGAGCGCAGACCGGGGAGCTGTTTTTT
CASSEGAQTGELFF
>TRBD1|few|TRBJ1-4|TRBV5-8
TGTGCCAGCAGCTTCCGGACAGGGGCAGAAAAACTGTTTTTT
CASSFRTGAEKLFF
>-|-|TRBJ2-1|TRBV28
TGTGCCAGCAGCTGGACGACGGGCCCCTCGGGGAATGAGCAGTTCTTC
CASSWTTGPSGNEQFF
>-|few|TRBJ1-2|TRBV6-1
TGTGCCAGCACCGTTGCTAACTATGGCTACACCTTC
CASTVANYGYTF
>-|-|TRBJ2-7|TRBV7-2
TGTGCCAGCAGCTTGCTCGGCTACGAGCAGTACTTC
CASSLLGYEQYF
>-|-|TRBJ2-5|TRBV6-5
TGTGCCAGCAGTTACTCGGGGATGGGACTTGTAGAGACCCAGTACTTC
CASSYSGMGLVETQYF
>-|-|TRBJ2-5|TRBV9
TGTGCCAGCAGCGTAGGTGTCACCCAGTACCAAGAGACCCAGTACTTC
CASSVGVTQYQETQYF
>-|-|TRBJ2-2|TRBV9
TGTGCCAGCTCCTACCGTGAGGCCAAGGTGGGCGGGGAGCTGTTTTTT
CASSYREAKVGGELFF
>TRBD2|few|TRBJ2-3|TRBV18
TGTGCCAGCTCACCCATACTAGCGGGAGTTGCGGATACGCAGTATTTT
CASSPILAGVADTQYF
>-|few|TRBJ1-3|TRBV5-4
TGTGCCAGCAGCATCAGGGAGGCTGGAAACACCATATATTTT
CASSIREAGNTIYF
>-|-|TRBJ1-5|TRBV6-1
TGTGCCAGCACGGGAATGGCTAGCAATCAGCCCCAGCATTTT
CASTGMASNQPQHF
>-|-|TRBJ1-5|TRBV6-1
TGTGCCAGCAGTGGGGGGGGATTCAGGAATCAGCCCCAGCATTTT
CASSGGGFRNQPQHF
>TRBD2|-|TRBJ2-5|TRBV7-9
TGTGCCAGCAGCAAAAGCGGGAGGGCCGGGGAGACCCAGTACTTC
CASSKSGRAGETQYF
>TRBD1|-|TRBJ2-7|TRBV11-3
TGTGCCAGCAGCTTGGACAGGGGAGGCGAGCAGTACTTC
CASSLDRGGEQYF
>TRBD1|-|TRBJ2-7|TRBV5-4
TGTGCCAGCAGCCGGGACAGAAACTACGAGCAGTACTTC
CASSRDRNYEQYF
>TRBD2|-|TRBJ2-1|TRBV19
TGTGCCAGCCGGGCTAGCGGATACAATGAGCAGTTCTTC
CASRASGYNEQFF